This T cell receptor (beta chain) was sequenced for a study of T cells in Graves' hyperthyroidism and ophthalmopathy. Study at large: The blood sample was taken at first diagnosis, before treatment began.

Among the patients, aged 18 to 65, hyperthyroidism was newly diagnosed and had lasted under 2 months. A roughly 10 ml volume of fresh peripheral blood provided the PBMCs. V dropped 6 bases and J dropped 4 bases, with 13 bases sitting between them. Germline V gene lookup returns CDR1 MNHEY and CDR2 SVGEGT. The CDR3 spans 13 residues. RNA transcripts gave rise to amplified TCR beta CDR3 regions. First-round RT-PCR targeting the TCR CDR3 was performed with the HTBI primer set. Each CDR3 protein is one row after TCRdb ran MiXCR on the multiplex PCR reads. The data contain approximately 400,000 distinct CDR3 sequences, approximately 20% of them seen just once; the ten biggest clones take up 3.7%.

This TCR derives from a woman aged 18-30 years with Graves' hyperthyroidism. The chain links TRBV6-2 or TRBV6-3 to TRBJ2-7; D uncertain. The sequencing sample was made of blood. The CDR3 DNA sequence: TGTGCCAGCAGGACGACGTCCTTGTACGAGCAGTACTTC. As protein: CASRTTSLYEQYF.